These T cell receptor beta chains were read from a single sample in a study of blood T cell repertoires in COVID-19. Sequencing was performed with immunoSEQ multiplex PCR; in TCRdb, only in-frame clones are kept and a portion is missing. Here the sample spans over 150,000 clones, around 83% being singletons. The sample was peripheral blood. Receptor source: a woman aged 60-75 years with acute or convalescent COVID-19. CDR3s include the opening cysteine and the closing phenylalanine or tryptophan. A D gene is named only where the DNA matches it firmly. Only part of the rows carry a size: once, few, many, or a class if the clone is expanded.

j_gene	v_gene	abundance	d_gene	CDR3nt	CDR3aa
TRBJ1-1	TRBV7-3	NA	NA	TGTGCCAGCAGCTTGAACAGGGACACTGAAGCTTTCTTT	CASSLNRDTEAFF
TRBJ1-6	TRBV19	few	NA	TGTGCCAGTAGTGAACAATATAATTCACCCCTCCACTTT	CASSEQYNSPLHF
TRBJ1-1	TRBV5-1	NA	NA	TGCGCCAGCAGCCCCCGGAGCACTGAAGCTTTCTTT	CASSPRSTEAFF
TRBJ2-1	TRBV21-1	NA	NA	TGTGCCAGCAGCAAAAGGGGCAGACAGCAGTTCTTC	CASSKRGRQQFF
TRBJ2-2	TRBV2	NA	NA	TGTGCCAGCAGTGAATGGGTAGGGGGGGCTGGCGGGGAGCTGTTTTTT	CASSEWVGGAGGELFF
TRBJ2-4	TRBV12-3/TRBV12-4	NA	NA	TGTGCCAGCTCCCGGATGCGGGACATTCAGTACTTC	CASSRMRDIQYF
TRBJ1-2	TRBV14	NA	NA	TGTGCCAGCAGCCAAGGGGCAGCTTATGGCTACACCTTC	CASSQGAAYGYTF
TRBJ1-2	TRBV10-3	NA	TRBD1	TGTGCCATCAGTGAGTCGAAAGGGACAGGCAGAGGCTACACCTTC	CAISESKGTGRGYTF
TRBJ1-1	TRBV19	once	TRBD1	TGTGCCAGTAGTATTCCCGGGACAGGGTGGGCCACTGAAGCTTTCTTT	CASSIPGTGWATEAFF
TRBJ2-1	TRBV2	NA	NA	TGTGCCAGCAACCCTCTTAGGGGAAATGAGCAGTTCTTC	CASNPLRGNEQFF
TRBJ1-3	TRBV6-5	few	NA	TGTGCCAGCAGTTACGACATCTCTGGAAACACCATATATTTT	CASSYDISGNTIYF